This T cell receptor beta chain was sequenced in a study of metastatic and nonmetastatic thyroid tumors. Study details: Repertoire data that came from the blood and tumor or nodule tissue of malignant and benign thyroid patients were compared.

As originally analysed: Researchers built a distant-metastasis classifier for papillary thyroid cancer that drew on CDR3 differences across clinicopathological groups. MiXCR re-clonotyped the PCR reads for TCRdb. The V and J calls and clone size come from TCRdb's table, not from the authors' own analysis. The sample yields tens of thousands of clones, about 18% seen once. Regarding the study as a whole: Reportedly, malignant thyroid tumors had significantly higher TCR beta diversity than benign nodules, in blood and tumor.

This clone came up many times. Its antigen is as yet unknown. The entire patient cohort was treatment-naive prior to thyroid surgery. The source material was blood. The sequence derives from a male donor with papillary thyroid cancer or a benign thyroid nodule (not recorded which). Some clones in this sample may be carry-over from other donors' samples.

The CDR3 region is CAWTSMGQGKIAGNTIYF. The CDR3 DNA sequence: TGTGCCTGGACCAGTATGGGACAGGGCAAAATTGCTGGAAACACCATATATTTT. The genes are TRBV30 and TRBJ1-3; 9 nucleotides agree with TRBD1. This CDR3 has 18 amino acids. Germline-derived CDR1 and CDR2 are GTSNPN and SVGIG (reference sequence). The J segment lost 2 bases and the V segment lost 4 bases, leaving 15 bases of the junction unmatched.